Shown below are 14 T cell receptor beta chains from a single sample sequenced in a study of PD-L1 blockade in urothelial cancer. Time point defined: pretreatment peripheral blood. Profiling relied on immunoSEQ multiplex PCR, and the TCRdb table lists in-frame clones only, not all of them. This table has tens of thousands of clones, 80% to 85% appearing once. The source was PBMCs, collected around atezolizumab (anti-PD-L1) treatment. These receptors came from a woman aged 70-85 years with urothelial cancer.

The V call is TRBV4-1, the J call TRBJ2-1; a weak D match, TRBD1 (7 bases). Per the germline V gene, CDR1 is MGHRA and CDR2 is YSYEKL. The CDR3 runs to 18 residues. V was trimmed by 4 bases and J by 2 bases, leaving 21 bases between them. The DNA for the CDR3 is TGCGCCAGCAGCCTTGCCCCTCCCGGGGGACAGCCCTACAATGAGCAGTTCTTC. Residues: CASSLAPPGGQPYNEQFF.

The CDR3 nucleotides read TGTGCCAGCAGTGAATGGGGGCCCTATGGCTACACCTTC. This gives the protein CASSEWGPYGYTF. V and J are TRBV6-1 and TRBJ1-2, with D possibly matching TRBD1 (6 bases). This CDR3 is 13 amino acids long. Germline V gene data show CDR1 as MNHNS and CDR2 as SASEGT. V lost 2 bases and J lost 4, with 8 bases in between.

The chain uses TRBV6-5 and TRBJ1-2, with TRBD1 matching over 11 bases. The trim removed 8 bases at V and 6 bases at J, leaving 8 bases unmatched. This CDR3 contains 14 residues. Germline V gene lookup returns CDR1 MNHEY and CDR2 SVGAGI. CDR3 DNA sequence: TGTGCCAGCTATACCGGGACAGGGGGGCATGGCTACACCTTC. Its translation is CASYTGTGGHGYTF.

The chain is built from TRBV7-3 and TRBJ2-1, with TRBD2 matching 7 bases. Germline V gives CDR1 SGHTA, CDR2 FQGTGA. This CDR3 has 19 amino acids. With 5 bases clipped from V and 1 base from J, the junction kept 17 bases outside the gene matches. The CDR3 sequence: CASSPHHMAGVGSYNEQFF. The CDR3 DNA reads as TGTGCCAGCAGCCCCCACCATATGGCGGGAGTGGGGTCCTACAATGAGCAGTTCTTC.

This chain links TRBV2 with TRBJ2-1, with 7 bases matching TRBD1. V lost 6 bases to trimming and J lost 2 bases; unmatched junction nucleotides: 7. There are 15 residues in the CDR3. Germline CDR1 is SNHLY and CDR2 is FYNNEI. The CDR3 here is CASRETGLAYNEQFF. The CDR3 DNA reads as TGTGCCAGCAGGGAGACAGGGTTAGCCTACAATGAGCAGTTCTTC. Supplemented by reference TRBV2 and TRBJ2-1, the full variable domain reads EPEVTQTPSHQVTQMGQEVILRCVPISNHLYFYWYRQILGQKVEFLVSFYNNEISEKSEIFDDQFSVERPDGSNFTLKIRSTKLEDSAMYFCASRETGLAYNEQFFGPGTRLTVL.

The chain carries TRBV5-4 and TRBJ2-7; D might be TRBD2 (6 bases). The CDR3 contains 16 residues. The germline V gene has CDR1 SGHNT and CDR2 YYREEE (reference sequence). V shed 5 bases and J shed 2 bases, with 20 bases lying between them. The CDR3 is CASSTASSRRAYEQYF. The DNA for the CDR3 is TGTGCCAGCAGTACCGCCTCGAGCAGGAGGGCCTACGAGCAGTACTTC.

This chain uses TRBV7-9 with TRBJ2-5, with 7 bases aligning to TRBD1. This CDR3 has 15 amino acids. Germline V CDR1 and CDR2: SEHNR, FQNEAQ (reference sequence). With 2 bases clipped from V and 5 bases from J, the junction kept 8 bases outside the gene matches. CDR3: CASSLSQGEAETQYF. CDR3 coding DNA: TGTGCCAGCAGCTTAAGCCAGGGGGAAGCGGAGACCCAGTACTTC.

The genes are TRBV7-2 and TRBJ1-6; no clear D gene. V was pared by 5 bases and J by 9 bases, with 11 bases between. Germline CDR1 SGHTA, CDR2 FQGNSA. This CDR3 contains 13 residues. CDR3: CASSPYPFSPLHF. CDR3 coding DNA: TGTGCCAGCAGCCCCTACCCGTTTTCACCCCTCCACTTT.

This clone showed up just a few times. The chain uses TRBV7-9 and TRBJ2-2, with 7 bases lining up with TRBD1. The CDR3 runs 14 residues. Per germline, CDR1 SEHNR and CDR2 FQNEAQ (reference sequence). V was clipped by 6 bases and J by 5 bases; unmatched bases: 6. The CDR3 DNA reads TGTGCCAGCAGGTCAACAGGGGTTACCGGGGAGCTGTTTTTT. The encoded protein is CASRSTGVTGELFF.

This sequence joins TRBV19 and TRBJ2-2, with 8 bases lining up with TRBD2. Germline V CDR1 and CDR2: LNHDA, SQIVND (reference sequence). The ends lost 5 bases at V and 4 bases at J; junction bases unmatched: 12. The CDR3 covers 17 residues. CDR3 in amino acids: CASSPRSGGGSTGELFF. CDR3 DNA: TGTGCCAGTAGTCCCCGGTCGGGGGGGGGCAGCACCGGGGAGCTGTTTTTT.

The chain carries TRBV6-1 and TRBJ2-5, with 11 bases fitting TRBD2. CDR1 is MNHNS, CDR2 SASEGT, per germline. The V segment lost 7 bases and the J segment 5 bases; nucleotides outside the gene matches: 3. The CDR3 length is 13 residues. This chain's CDR3 is CASMTSGEETQYF. CDR3 nucleotides: TGTGCCAGCATGACTAGCGGGGAGGAGACCCAGTACTTC.

This chain links TRBV5-1 with TRBJ2-3; TRBD1 matches 7 bases. This CDR3 contains 14 residues. After removal of 7 bases from V and 0 bases from J, the junction contained 5 bases not matched to a gene. The V gene's germline CDR1 is SGHRS and CDR2 YFSETQ. CDR3 coding DNA: TGCGCCAGCCGGGACAGCTCTAGCACAGATACGCAGTATTTT. Translated: CASRDSSSTDTQYF.

The genes are TRBV5-1 and TRBJ2-1, with 12 positions matching TRBD2. CDR3 length: 16 residues. Germline CDR1 reads SGHRS; CDR2 reads YFSETQ. The V gene end was trimmed by 1 base and the J gene end by 6 bases; junction bases not matched to a gene: 5. The DNA for the CDR3 is TGCGCCAGCAGCTTGTCGCTAGCGGGAGGGTCCAATGAGCAGTTCTTC. This gives the protein CASSLSLAGGSNEQFF.

The rearrangement links TRBV28 to TRBJ2-1; 10 bases line up with TRBD2. This CDR3 spans 17 amino acids. V lost 6 bases to trimming and J lost 7 bases; unmatched junction nucleotides: 15. CDR1 and CDR2 from the germline V gene are MDHEN and SYDVKM. The CDR3 region is CASRPAELAGEGNEQFF. In nucleotides, the CDR3 is TGTGCCAGCAGGCCAGCCGAGCTAGCGGGGGAGGGAAATGAGCAGTTCTTC.